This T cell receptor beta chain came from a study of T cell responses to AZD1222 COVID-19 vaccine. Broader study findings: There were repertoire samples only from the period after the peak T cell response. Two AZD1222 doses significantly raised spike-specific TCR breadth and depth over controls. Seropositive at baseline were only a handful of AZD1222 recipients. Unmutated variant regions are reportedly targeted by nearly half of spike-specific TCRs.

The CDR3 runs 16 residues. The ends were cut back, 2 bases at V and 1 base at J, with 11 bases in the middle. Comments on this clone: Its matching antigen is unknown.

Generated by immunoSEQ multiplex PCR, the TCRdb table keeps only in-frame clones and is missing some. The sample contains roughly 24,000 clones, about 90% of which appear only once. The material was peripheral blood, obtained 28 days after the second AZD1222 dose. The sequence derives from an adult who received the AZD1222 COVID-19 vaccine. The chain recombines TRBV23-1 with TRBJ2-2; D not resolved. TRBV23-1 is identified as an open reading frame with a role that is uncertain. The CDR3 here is CASSQSLQKNTGELFF. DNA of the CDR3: TGCGCCAGCAGTCAAAGTCTGCAGAAGAACACCGGGGAGCTGTTTTTT.